The clone carrying this TCR beta chain has ten or more counts. The target antigen is unknown. RNA transcripts were the template for amplifying TCR beta CDR3 regions. The HTBI primer set served for first-round RT-PCR of the TCR CDR3. TCRdb reanalysed the multiplex PCR reads using MiXCR and keeps one entry per CDR3 protein. The profile shows about 290,000 distinct CDR3 sequences, 15% to 20% of them singletons. CDR1 is DFQATT and CDR2 is SNEGSKA in the germline V gene (reference sequence). This CDR3 region has 14 residues. With 5 bases clipped from V and 2 bases from J, the junction kept 7 bases outside the gene matches. Graves' hyperthyroidism was deemed stable given no ophthalmopathy progression within 18 months. For the diagnoses, clinical symptoms, serum thyroxine and TRAb, thyroid ultrasound and orbital computed tomography were used. The sample comes from a study of T cells in Graves' hyperthyroidism and ophthalmopathy. The study's findings and limits: Most thyroid clonotypes expanded above 0.001 were also detected in blood. Separating ophthalmopathy from stable hyperthyroidism was achieved by a 13 V-J model.

The receptor was isolated from a man younger than 40 with Graves' hyperthyroidism. The chain carries TRBV20-1 and TRBJ2-7, with TRBD2 matching over 9 bases. Source material: blood. The CDR3 sequence is CSASRTSAAYEQYF. Written as DNA, the CDR3 is TGCAGTGCTTCCCGGACTAGCGCTGCCTACGAGCAGTACTTC.